Below, 14 T cell receptor beta chains from the same sample are listed, as sequenced in a study of blood T cell repertoires in COVID-19. Profiled with immunoSEQ multiplex PCR; TCRdb holds only in-frame clones, not every one. The sample lists about 210,000 clones; 70% to 90% were seen once. Sequenced material: peripheral blood. All receptors derive from a man in his forties with acute or convalescent COVID-19.

V usage is TRBV27 and J usage is TRBJ2-7; 11 nucleotides align to TRBD2. CDR3 size: 20 residues. Losses at the gene ends were 5 bases for V and 5 bases for J; bases not matched to a gene: 23. Germline V gene sequence: CDR1 MNHEY, CDR2 SMNVEV (reference sequence). The CDR3 is CASSALDWDGQASGRNEQYF. The CDR3 DNA reads as TGTGCCAGCAGTGCCCTGGACTGGGACGGCCAAGCTAGCGGGAGGAACGAGCAGTACTTC.

The gene calls are TRBV6-5 and TRBJ1-5; TRBD1 matches 10 bases. Germline V gene sequence: CDR1 MNHEY, CDR2 SVGAGI. The J segment lost 6 bases and the V segment lost 6 bases, leaving 5 bases of the junction unmatched. CDR3 length: 14 residues. CDR3 in amino acids: CASRPGQGTQPQHF. CDR3 bases: TGTGCCAGCAGGCCGGGACAGGGGACTCAGCCCCAGCATTTT.

The chain is built from TRBV28 and TRBJ2-5, with 7 bases aligning to TRBD1. V shed 5 bases, J shed 5 bases, and the junction held 5 bases outside the gene matches. Germline assignment: CDR1 MDHEN and CDR2 SYDVKM. CDR3 length: 13 residues. In DNA form, the CDR3 reads TGTGCCAGCAGTCAAACAGGGGTTGAGACCCAGTACTTC. As protein: CASSQTGVETQYF.

This clone was counted at least ten times. This chain joins TRBV27 and TRBJ1-2; TRBD1 is a possible D gene (5 bases). The CDR3 totals 13 residues. Deletions cut 7 bases from V and 8 bases from J, with 17 bases between. CDR1 is MNHEY, CDR2 SMNVEV, per germline (reference sequence). The CDR3 loop is CASTPGAGIGYTF. CDR3 nucleotides: TGTGCCAGCACCCCTGGGGCAGGGATCGGCTACACCTTC.

This clone was seen only once. The chain links TRBV7-9 to TRBJ2-7, with TRBD1 matching 7 bases. This CDR3 is built from 14 residues. Germline loops: CDR1 SEHNR, CDR2 FQNEAQ (reference sequence). V lost 3 bases, J lost 6 bases, and 8 bases stayed unmatched. DNA of the CDR3: TGTGCCAGCAGCTTTTCCCAGGGGGACGGCGAGCAGTACTTC. This codes for CASSFSQGDGEQYF.

V usage is TRBV28 and J usage is TRBJ1-6; D not certain. The CDR3 has 14 amino acids. The V end lost 6 bases, the J end lost 13 bases, and 19 bases lay between the germline ends. Germline values: CDR1 MDHEN, CDR2 SYDVKM. The CDR3 is CASRRTSEGKPLHF. The CDR3 DNA sequence: TGTGCCAGCAGACGGACCTCTGAGGGTAAGCCCCTCCACTTT.

The rearrangement uses TRBV9 and TRBJ1-2; D possibly corresponds to TRBD1 (6 bases). The CDR3 spans 13 residues. The V and J ends lost 3 bases and 3 bases respectively, with 9 bases between them. Germline CDR1 SGDLS, CDR2 YYNGEE. CDR3 region: CASSGQVHYGYTF. Here the CDR3 DNA reads TGTGCCAGCAGCGGACAGGTCCACTATGGCTACACCTTC.

The chain couples TRBV7-2 to TRBJ2-1; tentative D call: TRBD1 (5 bases). Germline V gene sequence: CDR1 SGHTA, CDR2 FQGNSA. Trimming removed 0 bases at V and 0 bases at J, with 9 bases between. The CDR3 spans 16 residues. CDR3 bases: TGTGCCAGCAGCTTAGCAGGGGCTCCCTCCTACAATGAGCAGTTCTTC. Translation: CASSLAGAPSYNEQFF.

This chain connects TRBV27 to TRBJ1-5, with D maybe TRBD1 (6 bases). Germline V lookup: CDR1 MNHEY, CDR2 SMNVEV (reference sequence). Trimming removed 7 bases at V and 5 bases at J, with 18 bases between. The CDR3 covers 15 residues. CDR3 in DNA: TGTGCCAGCATATCCGGGACACCCGGAGATCAGCCCCAGCATTTT. Translating it yields CASISGTPGDQPQHF.

The gene calls are TRBV15 and TRBJ2-2; possible D gene TRBD1, 6 bases. V shed 3 bases and J shed 1 base, with 9 bases lying between them. CDR3 length: 15 amino acids. Per the germline V gene, CDR1 is LNHNV and CDR2 is YYDKDF (reference sequence). CDR3 region: CATSRMGQNTGELFF. CDR3 DNA sequence: TGTGCCACCAGCAGGATGGGACAGAACACCGGGGAGCTGTTTTTT.

This clone was observed a few times. V usage is TRBV30 and J usage is TRBJ2-3; TRBD2 matches at 7 bases. The CDR3 runs to 18 residues. V gave up 0 bases and J gave up 0 bases; unmatched junction bases: 12. Germline V CDR1 and CDR2: GTSNPN, SVGIG (reference sequence). The CDR3 is CAWSVPAGGWSSTDTQYF. The CDR3 bases are TGTGCCTGGAGTGTACCAGCCGGGGGGTGGTCCAGCACAGATACGCAGTATTTT.

The gene calls are TRBV10-3 and TRBJ1-1; D unresolved. Germline CDR1 is ENHRY and CDR2 is SYGVKD. Deletions cut 0 bases from V and 1 base from J, with 9 bases between. CDR3 length: 15 amino acids. DNA of the CDR3: TGTGCCATCAGTGAGTCGAGGGCTCAGAACACTGAAGCTTTCTTT. Its translation is CAISESRAQNTEAFF.

This clone came up many times. The V gene is TRBV12-3 or TRBV12-4, the J gene TRBJ2-7, with 7 nucleotides matching TRBD1. J gave up 3 bases and V 5 bases, and 4 bases lay outside the gene matches. The CDR3 length is 13 residues. The CDR3 region has the DNA TGTGCCAGCAGTCGGGACAGAAACTACGAGCAGTACTTC. This translates into CASSRDRNYEQYF.

The chain has TRBV4-2 and TRBJ2-7; 8 nucleotides line up with TRBD2. V lost 4 bases and J lost 0; bases outside the gene matches: 17. Germline V gene lookup returns CDR1 LGHNA and CDR2 YNFKEQ. The CDR3 length is 19 residues. The CDR3: CASSPHRGAGAPSSYEQYF. The DNA for the CDR3 is TGTGCCAGCAGCCCCCACCGGGGAGCGGGAGCCCCCTCCTCCTACGAGCAGTACTTC.